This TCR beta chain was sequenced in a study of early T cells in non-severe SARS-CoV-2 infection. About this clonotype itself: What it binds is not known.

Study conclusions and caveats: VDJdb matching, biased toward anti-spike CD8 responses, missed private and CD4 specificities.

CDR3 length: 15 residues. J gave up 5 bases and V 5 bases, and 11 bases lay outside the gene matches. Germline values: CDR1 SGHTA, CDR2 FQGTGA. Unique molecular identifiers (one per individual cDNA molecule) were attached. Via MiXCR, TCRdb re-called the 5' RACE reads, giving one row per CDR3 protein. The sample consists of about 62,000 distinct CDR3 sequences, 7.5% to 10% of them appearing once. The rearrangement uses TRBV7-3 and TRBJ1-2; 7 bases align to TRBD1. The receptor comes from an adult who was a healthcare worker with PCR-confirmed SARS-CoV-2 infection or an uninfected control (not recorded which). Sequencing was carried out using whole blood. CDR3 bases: TGTGCCAGCAGCATTTCCGGGACAGATGGGTATGGCTACACCTTC. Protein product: CASSISGTDGYGYTF. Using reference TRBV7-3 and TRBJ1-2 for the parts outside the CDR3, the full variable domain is GAGVSQTPSNKVTEKGKYVELRCDPISGHTALYWYRQSLGQGPEFLIYFQGTGAADDSGLPNDRFFAVRPEGSVSTLKIQRTERGDSAVYLCASSISGTDGYGYTFGSGTRLTVV.